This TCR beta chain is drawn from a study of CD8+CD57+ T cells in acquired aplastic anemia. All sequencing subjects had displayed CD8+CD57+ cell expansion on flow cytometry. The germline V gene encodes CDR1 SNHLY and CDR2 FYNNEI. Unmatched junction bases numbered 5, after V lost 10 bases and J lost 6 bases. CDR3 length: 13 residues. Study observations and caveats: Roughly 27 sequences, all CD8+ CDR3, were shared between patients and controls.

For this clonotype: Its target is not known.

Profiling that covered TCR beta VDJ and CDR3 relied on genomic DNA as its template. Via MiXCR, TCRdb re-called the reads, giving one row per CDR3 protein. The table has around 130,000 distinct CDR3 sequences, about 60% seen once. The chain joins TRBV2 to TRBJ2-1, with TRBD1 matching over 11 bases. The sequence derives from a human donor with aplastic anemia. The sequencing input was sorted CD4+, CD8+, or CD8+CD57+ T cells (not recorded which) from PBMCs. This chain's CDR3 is CATGTGGSNEQFF. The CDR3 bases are TGTGCCACAGGGACAGGGGGTTCCAATGAGCAGTTCTTC.